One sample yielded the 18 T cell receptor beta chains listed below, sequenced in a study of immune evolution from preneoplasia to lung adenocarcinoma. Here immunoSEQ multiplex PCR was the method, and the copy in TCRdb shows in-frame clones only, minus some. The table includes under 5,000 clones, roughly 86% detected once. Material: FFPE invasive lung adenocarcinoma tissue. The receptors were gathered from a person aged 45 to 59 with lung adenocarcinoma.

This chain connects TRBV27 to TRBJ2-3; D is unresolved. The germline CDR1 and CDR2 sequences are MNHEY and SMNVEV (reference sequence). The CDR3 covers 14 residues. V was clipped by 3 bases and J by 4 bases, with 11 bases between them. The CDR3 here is CASSFLSPPDTQYF. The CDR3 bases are TGTGCCAGCAGTTTTTTATCCCCCCCAGATACGCAGTATTTT.

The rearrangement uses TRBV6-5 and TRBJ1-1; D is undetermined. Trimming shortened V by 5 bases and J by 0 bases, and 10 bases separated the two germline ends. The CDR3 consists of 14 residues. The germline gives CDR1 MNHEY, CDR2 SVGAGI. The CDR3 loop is CASSKYQVNTEAFF. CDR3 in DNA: TGTGCCAGCAGTAAGTACCAGGTGAACACTGAAGCTTTCTTT.

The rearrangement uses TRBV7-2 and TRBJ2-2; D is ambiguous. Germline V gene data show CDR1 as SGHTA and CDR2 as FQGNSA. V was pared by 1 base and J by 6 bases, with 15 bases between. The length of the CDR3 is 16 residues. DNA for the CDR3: TGTGCCAGCAGCTTAGGCCTAGGTTTAATCGCCGGGGAGCTGTTTTTT. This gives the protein CASSLGLGLIAGELFF. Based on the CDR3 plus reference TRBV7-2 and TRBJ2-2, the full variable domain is GAGVSQSPSNKVTEKGKDVELRCDPISGHTALYWYRQSLGQGLEFLIYFQGNSAPDKSGLPSDRFSAERTGGSVSTLTIQRTQQEDSAVYLCASSLGLGLIAGELFFGEGSRLTVL.

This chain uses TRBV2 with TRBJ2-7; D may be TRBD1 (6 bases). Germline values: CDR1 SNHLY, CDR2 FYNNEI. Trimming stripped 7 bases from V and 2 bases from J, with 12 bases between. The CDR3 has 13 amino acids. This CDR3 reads CASTPGQTYEQYF. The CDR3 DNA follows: TGTGCCAGCACCCCGGGACAAACCTACGAGCAGTACTTC.

CDR3 nucleotide sequence: TGTGCCAGCAGCCTGAGGGTGGGGAACACCGGGGAGCTGTTTTTT. As protein: CASSLRVGNTGELFF. J is TRBJ2-2 and V is TRBV7-8; a possible D gene is TRBD2 (5 bases). CDR3 length: 15 residues. V gave up 5 bases and J gave up 1 base, with 11 bases separating them. Germline values: CDR1 SGHVS, CDR2 FQNEAQ.

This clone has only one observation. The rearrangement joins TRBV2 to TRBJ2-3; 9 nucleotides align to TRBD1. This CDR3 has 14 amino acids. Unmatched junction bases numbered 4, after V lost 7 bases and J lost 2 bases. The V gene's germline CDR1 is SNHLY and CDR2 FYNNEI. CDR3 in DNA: TGTGCCAGCAAGGGACAGGGCCACACAGATACGCAGTATTTT. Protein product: CASKGQGHTDTQYF.

The CDR3 protein is CATKGTEKYEQYF. In DNA form, the CDR3 reads TGTGCCACGAAGGGGACGGAGAAATACGAGCAGTACTTC. This sequence joins TRBV6-5 and TRBJ2-7; D may match TRBD1 or TRBD2 (5 bases each). With 10 bases removed from V and 4 bases from J, the gap between germline ends came to 17 bases. The CDR3 has 13 residues. Germline CDR1 reads MNHEY; CDR2 reads SVGAGI.

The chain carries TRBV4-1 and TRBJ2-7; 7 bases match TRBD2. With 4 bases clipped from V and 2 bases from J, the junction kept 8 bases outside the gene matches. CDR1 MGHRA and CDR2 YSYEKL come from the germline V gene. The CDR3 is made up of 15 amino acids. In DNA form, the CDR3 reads TGCGCCAGCAGCCCGGGTGGCGGGAGAACCTACGAGCAGTACTTC. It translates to CASSPGGGRTYEQYF.

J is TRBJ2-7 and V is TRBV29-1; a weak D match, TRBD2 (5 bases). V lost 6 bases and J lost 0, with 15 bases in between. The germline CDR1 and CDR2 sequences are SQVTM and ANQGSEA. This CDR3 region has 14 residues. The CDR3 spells CSVARGLSSYEQYF. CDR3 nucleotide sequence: TGCAGCGTCGCCCGTGGACTGAGCTCCTACGAGCAGTACTTC.

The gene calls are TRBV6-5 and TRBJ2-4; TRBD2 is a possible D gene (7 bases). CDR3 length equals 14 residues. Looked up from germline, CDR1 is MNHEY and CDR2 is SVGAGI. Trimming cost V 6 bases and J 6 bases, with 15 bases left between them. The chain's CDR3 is CASRVGLGGNIQYF. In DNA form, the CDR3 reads TGTGCCAGCAGAGTCGGACTAGGGGGAAACATTCAGTACTTC.

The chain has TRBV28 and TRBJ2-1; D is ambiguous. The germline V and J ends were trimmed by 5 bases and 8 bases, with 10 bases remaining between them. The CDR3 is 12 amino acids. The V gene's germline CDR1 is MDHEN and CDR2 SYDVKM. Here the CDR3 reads CASSPSLDEQFF. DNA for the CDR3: TGTGCCAGCAGTCCCTCCCTCGATGAGCAGTTCTTC.

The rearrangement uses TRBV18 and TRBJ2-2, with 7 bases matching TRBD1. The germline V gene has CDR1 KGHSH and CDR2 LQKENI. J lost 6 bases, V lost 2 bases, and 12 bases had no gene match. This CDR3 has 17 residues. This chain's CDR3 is CASSPSQSGQKSGELFF. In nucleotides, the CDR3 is TGTGCCAGCTCACCATCACAGTCGGGACAGAAATCCGGGGAGCTGTTTTTT. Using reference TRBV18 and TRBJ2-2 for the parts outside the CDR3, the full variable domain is NAGVMQNPRHLVRRRGQEARLRCSPMKGHSHVYWYRQLPEEGLKFMVYLQKENIIDESGMPKERFSAEFPKEGPSILRIQQVVRGDSAAYFCASSPSQSGQKSGELFFGEGSRLTVL.

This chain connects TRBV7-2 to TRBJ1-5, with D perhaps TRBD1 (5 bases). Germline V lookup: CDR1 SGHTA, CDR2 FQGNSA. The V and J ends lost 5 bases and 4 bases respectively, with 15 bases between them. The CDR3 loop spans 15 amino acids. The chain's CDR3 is CASSQDRVPNQPQHF. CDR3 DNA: TGTGCCAGCAGCCAAGACAGAGTACCAAATCAGCCCCAGCATTTT.

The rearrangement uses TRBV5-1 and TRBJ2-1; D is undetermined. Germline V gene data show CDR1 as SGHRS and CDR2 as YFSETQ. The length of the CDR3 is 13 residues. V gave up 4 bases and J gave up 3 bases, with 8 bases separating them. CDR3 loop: CASSPPSYNEQFF. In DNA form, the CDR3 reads TGCGCCAGCAGCCCGCCGAGCTACAATGAGCAGTTCTTC.

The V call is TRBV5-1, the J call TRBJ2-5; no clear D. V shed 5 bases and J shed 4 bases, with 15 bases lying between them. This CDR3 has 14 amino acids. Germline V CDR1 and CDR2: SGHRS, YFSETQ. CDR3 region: CASSPLVYSETQYF. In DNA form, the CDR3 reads TGCGCCAGCAGTCCCTTGGTGTACTCAGAGACCCAGTACTTC. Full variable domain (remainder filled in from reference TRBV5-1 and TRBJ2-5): KAGVTQTPRYLIKTRGQQVTLSCSPISGHRSVSWYQQTPGQGLQFLFEYFSETQRNKGNFPGRFSGRQFSNSRSEMNVSTLELGDSALYLCASSPLVYSETQYFGPGTRLLVL.

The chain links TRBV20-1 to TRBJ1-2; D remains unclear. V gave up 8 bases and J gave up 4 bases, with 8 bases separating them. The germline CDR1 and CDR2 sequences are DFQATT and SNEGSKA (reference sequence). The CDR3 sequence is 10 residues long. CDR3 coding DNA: TGCAGTTGCCCTCTCTATGGCTACACCTTC. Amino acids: CSCPLYGYTF.

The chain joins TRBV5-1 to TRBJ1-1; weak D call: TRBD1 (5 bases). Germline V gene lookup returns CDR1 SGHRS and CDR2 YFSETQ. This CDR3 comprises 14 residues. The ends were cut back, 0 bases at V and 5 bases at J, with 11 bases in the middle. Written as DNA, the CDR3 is TGCGCCAGCAGCTTGGCCAGGGATTTGACTGAAGCTTTCTTT. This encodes CASSLARDLTEAFF.

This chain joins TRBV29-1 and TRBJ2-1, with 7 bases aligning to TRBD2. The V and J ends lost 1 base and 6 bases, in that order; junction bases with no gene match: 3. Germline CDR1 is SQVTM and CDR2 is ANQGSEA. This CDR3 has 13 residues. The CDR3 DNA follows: TGCAGCGTTGAAGCGGGAGGTACCAATGAGCAGTTCTTC. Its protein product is CSVEAGGTNEQFF.